The 27 T cell receptor beta chains presented below share a single source sample, sequenced in a study of T cells in narcolepsy. The protocol was immunoSEQ multiplex PCR, while the TCRdb copy is restricted to in-frame clones and leaves out a portion. The data hold about 25,000 clones, with roughly 81% observed a single time. Sequencing was performed on CD45RA- memory CD4+ T cells from PBMCs. These receptor sequences come from a human donor with narcolepsy.

The rearrangement links TRBV4-3 to TRBJ2-5; D may be TRBD2 (5 bases). The germline gives CDR1 LGHNA, CDR2 YSLEER. This CDR3 is 16 amino acids long. V lost 0 bases, J lost 5 bases, and 16 bases lay in between. The CDR3 DNA reads as TGCGCCAGCAGCCAAGAACTATTACGGACTGAGGAGACCCAGTACTTC. It is translated as CASSQELLRTEETQYF.

This clone was detected a few times. V and J are TRBV18 and TRBJ1-2; D remains unclear. CDR1 and CDR2 from the germline V gene are KGHSH and LQKENI. The CDR3 extends over 14 amino acids. Deletions cut 6 bases from V and 5 bases from J, with 16 bases between. The CDR3 coding sequence is TGTGCCAGCTCCCCAAGACCCGACCCTTATGGCTACACCTTC. Translation: CASSPRPDPYGYTF.

The chain joins TRBV28 to TRBJ2-5; possibly TRBD1 for D (6 bases). In germline, CDR1 is MDHEN, CDR2 SYDVKM. This CDR3 has 11 amino acids. V lost 8 bases and J lost 7, with 11 bases in between. The CDR3 loop reads CASSRGVTQYF. CDR3 coding DNA: TGTGCCAGCTCCAGGGGAGTGACCCAGTACTTC. The whole variable domain, remainder taken from reference TRBV28 and TRBJ2-5, is DVKVTQSSRYLVKRTGEKVFLECVQDMDHENMFWYRQDPGLGLRLIYFSYDVKMKEKGDIPEGYSVSREKKERFSLILESASTNQTSMYLCASSRGVTQYFGPGTRLLVL.

The chain couples TRBV6-5 to TRBJ2-7, with D possibly being TRBD1 (7 bases). The V gene's germline CDR1 is MNHEY and CDR2 SVGAGI. This CDR3 spans 13 amino acids. V gave up 4 bases and J gave up 6 bases, with 13 bases separating them. In DNA form, the CDR3 reads TGTGCCAGCAGTTTACCTCAGGGGGGCGAGCAGTACTTC. It codes for CASSLPQGGEQYF.

This chain joins TRBV5-1 and TRBJ2-1; D might be TRBD1 or TRBD2, each matching 5 bases. V gave up 1 base and J gave up 4 bases, with 12 bases separating them. Germline loops: CDR1 SGHRS, CDR2 YFSETQ. The length of the CDR3 is 15 residues. CDR3 DNA sequence: TGCGCCAGCAGCTTGAGTGGGAGACAGTACAATGAGCAGTTCTTC. Protein product: CASSLSGRQYNEQFF.

This chain joins TRBV7-2 and TRBJ2-1; 9 nucleotides align to TRBD2. The V segment lost 0 bases and the J segment 4 bases; nucleotides outside the gene matches: 4. Germline CDR1 and CDR2: SGHTA and FQGNSA. The CDR3 covers 16 residues. The CDR3 loop reads CASSLASGSGYNEQFF. CDR3 bases: TGTGCCAGCAGCTTAGCTAGCGGGAGTGGGTACAATGAGCAGTTCTTC.

A few counts support this clone. CDR3 protein: CASNQGRETQYF. CDR3 DNA: TGTGCCAGCAACCAGGGGAGGGAGACCCAGTACTTC. The chain uses TRBV2 and TRBJ2-5; D may be TRBD1 or TRBD2 (6 bases each). The CDR3 runs to 12 residues. Trimming took off 7 bases at V and 5 bases at J, with 11 bases between the two ends. The germline V gene encodes CDR1 SNHLY and CDR2 FYNNEI.

This sequence joins TRBV27 and TRBJ1-5; a possible D gene is TRBD1 (5 bases). From germline, CDR1 is MNHEY and CDR2 SMNVEV (reference sequence). The CDR3 runs to 14 residues. V was pared by 2 bases and J by 6 bases, with 11 bases between. As DNA, the CDR3 is TGTGCCAGCAGTTTAGAGAGGGGAGGTCAGCCCCAGCATTTT. It encodes CASSLERGGQPQHF.

The CDR3 nucleotides read TGTGCCAGCAGTTTATATCGAAAATGGGTTGAGGACAATGAGCAGTTCTTC. This encodes CASSLYRKWVEDNEQFF. J is TRBJ2-1 and V is TRBV27; D unresolved. Trimming removed 1 base from V and 5 bases from J, with 18 bases in between. Germline V gene data show CDR1 as MNHEY and CDR2 as SMNVEV (reference sequence). The CDR3 sequence is 17 residues long.

The rearrangement joins TRBV7-8 to TRBJ2-1, with TRBD2 identical over 7 bases. J was trimmed by 0 bases and V by 0 bases; bases with no gene match: 14. Looked up from germline, CDR1 is SGHVS and CDR2 is FQNEAQ. CDR3 length equals 20 residues. The chain's CDR3 is CASSLALGGKGQSSYNEQFF. CDR3 DNA: TGTGCCAGCAGCTTAGCGCTGGGGGGGAAGGGCCAGAGCTCCTACAATGAGCAGTTCTTC.

This chain links TRBV14 with TRBJ2-7; 8 nucleotides line up with TRBD2. From germline, CDR1 is SGHDN and CDR2 FVKESK. Trimming took 5 bases from V and 1 from J; bases not matched to a gene: 10. CDR3 length equals 16 residues. The CDR3 reads CASSWGTSGISYEQYF. Written as DNA, the CDR3 is TGTGCCAGCAGCTGGGGAACTAGCGGCATTTCCTACGAGCAGTACTTC.

The chain combines TRBV11-2 with TRBJ2-3, with 7 bases matching TRBD2. Germline V gives CDR1 SGHAT, CDR2 FQNNGV. The J segment lost 3 bases and the V segment lost 2 bases, leaving 17 bases of the junction unmatched. The CDR3 runs 19 residues. The CDR3: CASSLQFGASGGRTDTQYF. DNA for the CDR3: TGTGCCAGCAGCTTACAGTTCGGGGCTAGCGGAGGGAGGACAGATACGCAGTATTTT.

The chain combines TRBV10-1 with TRBJ2-7; no clear D gene. The germline CDR1 and CDR2 sequences are WNHNN and SYGVQD (reference sequence). This CDR3 spans 15 amino acids. V dropped 0 bases and J dropped 6 bases, with 15 bases sitting between them. The CDR3 loop is CASSESGQLGSEQYF. The CDR3 region has the DNA TGCGCCAGCAGTGAGTCCGGCCAACTGGGCTCCGAGCAGTACTTC.

This chain links TRBV6-5 with TRBJ1-4, with 9 positions matching TRBD1. V dropped 6 bases and J dropped 8; count of bases not matched to a gene: 7. This CDR3 comprises 14 residues. The germline gives CDR1 MNHEY, CDR2 SVGAGI. For the CDR3, the DNA is TGTGCCAGCAGGGAACAGGGGGCGCGGGAAAAACTGTTTTTT. Protein: CASREQGAREKLFF.

The V and J genes are TRBV29-1 and TRBJ2-7; a weak D match, TRBD1 (6 bases). Trimming stripped 0 bases from V and 3 bases from J, with 18 bases between. The CDR3 totals 16 residues. Germline V gene sequence: CDR1 SQVTM, CDR2 ANQGSEA. This CDR3 reads CSVEELGRGLNYEQYF. The CDR3 DNA is TGCAGCGTTGAAGAGCTTGGCAGGGGCCTCAACTACGAGCAGTACTTC.

CDR3 nucleotides: TGTGCCAGCAGCTTGGGACAGGGGACTGAAGCTTTCTTT. It yields the protein CASSLGQGTEAFF. The V and J genes are TRBV11-2 and TRBJ1-1; 10 bases map to TRBD1. The CDR3 covers 13 residues. Germline CDR1 reads SGHAT; CDR2 reads FQNNGV. Losses at the gene ends were 3 bases for V and 5 bases for J; bases not matched to a gene: 0.

V is TRBV28 and J is TRBJ1-3; D not certain. The germline V and J ends were trimmed by 3 bases and 1 base, with 4 bases remaining between them. Germline V gene sequence: CDR1 MDHEN, CDR2 SYDVKM. CDR3 length equals 13 residues. The CDR3: CASSLSSGNTIYF. The CDR3 DNA follows: TGTGCCAGCAGTTTGTCTTCTGGAAACACCATATATTTT.

J is TRBJ2-1 and V is TRBV15; 10 bases are a match to TRBD2. Unmatched junction bases numbered 6, after V lost 0 bases and J lost 7 bases. Germline V gives CDR1 LNHNV, CDR2 YYDKDF (reference sequence). The CDR3 has 16 residues. CDR3 in amino acids: CATSRESGRVGNEQFF. The DNA of the CDR3 is TGTGCCACCAGCAGAGAGAGCGGGAGGGTGGGAAATGAGCAGTTCTTC.

The V gene is TRBV28, the J gene TRBJ2-5; the match to TRBD1 covers 7 bases. Per germline, CDR1 MDHEN and CDR2 SYDVKM. After removal of 5 bases from V and 1 base from J, the junction contained 4 bases not matched to a gene. The CDR3 is made up of 14 amino acids. CDR3 in DNA: TGTGCCAGCAGTGTGGGACAGTTCCAAGAGACCCAGTACTTC. This codes for CASSVGQFQETQYF. Based on the CDR3 plus reference TRBV28 and TRBJ2-5, the full variable domain is DVKVTQSSRYLVKRTGEKVFLECVQDMDHENMFWYRQDPGLGLRLIYFSYDVKMKEKGDIPEGYSVSREKKERFSLILESASTNQTSMYLCASSVGQFQETQYFGPGTRLLVL.

This sequence joins TRBV28 and TRBJ2-5; a weak D match, TRBD1 (6 bases). Trimming took 2 bases from V and 2 from J, leaving 9 bases between them. From germline, CDR1 is MDHEN and CDR2 SYDVKM. The CDR3 covers 14 residues. In DNA, the CDR3 is TGTGCCAGCAGTTTAGGGGGCGTTCAAGAGACCCAGTACTTC. Translation gives CASSLGGVQETQYF.

The V and J genes are TRBV18 and TRBJ1-2; unclear D gene. Germline V CDR1 and CDR2: KGHSH, LQKENI. This CDR3 is 12 amino acids long. Trimming pared 8 bases from V and 4 bases from J, leaving 11 bases between. The CDR3 sequence: CASAQEPYGYTF. In DNA form, the CDR3 reads TGTGCCAGCGCCCAGGAACCCTATGGCTACACCTTC.

The chain uses TRBV6-4 and TRBJ2-1; 12 bases are shared with TRBD2. CDR3 length: 15 amino acids. The ends lost 2 bases at V and 8 bases at J; junction bases unmatched: 4. Germline assignment: CDR1 MRHNA and CDR2 SNTAGT. The CDR3, as DNA: TGTGCCAGCAGTGACCTATCTAGCGGGAGGGATGAGCAGTTCTTC. It specifies CASSDLSSGRDEQFF.

The chain couples TRBV6-5 to TRBJ2-4; possibly TRBD1 for D (7 bases). The germline V and J ends were trimmed by 3 bases and 11 bases, with 17 bases remaining between them. CDR1 and CDR2 from the germline V gene are MNHEY and SVGAGI. This CDR3 region has 14 residues. The CDR3 reads CASSYGYQGGVQYF. CDR3 sequence (DNA): TGTGCCAGCAGTTATGGTTACCAGGGGGGCGTTCAGTACTTC.

The sample holds one count of this clone. This CDR3 reads CASSETGTSTYEQYF. CDR3 DNA: TGTGCCAGCAGTGAAACCGGGACATCAACCTACGAGCAGTACTTC. The V call is TRBV25-1, the J call TRBJ2-7, with a weak D call TRBD1 (6 bases). V lost 2 bases to trimming and J lost 2 bases, with 13 bases between them. The CDR3 is made up of 15 amino acids. The germline V gene encodes CDR1 MGHDK and CDR2 SYGVNS.

The chain combines TRBV18 with TRBJ1-2; 9 bases are shared with TRBD1. Germline V gene sequence: CDR1 KGHSH, CDR2 LQKENI. CDR3 length equals 18 residues. V lost 3 bases to trimming and J lost 4 bases; unmatched junction nucleotides: 15. Here the CDR3 DNA reads TGTGCCAGCTCACCCCTCGGACGGGGACAGGGCGGGGGCTATGGCTACACCTTC. Translated, it gives CASSPLGRGQGGGYGYTF.

The CDR3 reads CASSLDLRGSNQPQHF. The CDR3 bases are TGTGCCAGCAGCTTAGATCTAAGGGGTAGCAATCAGCCCCAGCATTTT. The chain employs TRBV11-2 and TRBJ1-5; D is possibly TRBD1 (5 bases). CDR1 and CDR2 (germline): SGHAT, FQNNGV. The V gene lost 0 bases and the J gene lost 0 bases, with 9 bases spanning the gap. The CDR3 runs 16 residues.

The rearrangement joins TRBV7-9 to TRBJ2-5; 8 bases agree with TRBD1. The closer fit of TRBJ2-7 to the DNA end suggests the J call may be wrong. Germline V gene sequence: CDR1 SEHNR, CDR2 FQNEAQ (reference sequence). The length of the CDR3 is 11 residues. CDR3 coding DNA: TGTGCCAAGGGACAGGATAACGAGCAGTACTTC. Translation gives CAKGQDNEQYF.